The 31 T cell receptor beta chains listed next were all sequenced from one sample in a study of T cell changes during pregnancy in multiple sclerosis (dated by TCRdb to the late 2010s). The library was made by the immunoSEQ multiplex PCR assay. Entries here come from immuneACCESS through TCRdb and include only in-frame sequences with V and J called. Some clones fail to appear in such tables; in the studies checked, an unresolved V gene covers under half of the shortfall, and the cause of the remainder is unknown. The sample table shows about 22,000 clones, and 70% to 90% are seen once. 7.5% to 8% of the sample comes from the top ten. Sequenced here: CD8+ T cells from peripheral blood mononuclear cells, sampled before pregnancy. These receptors were collected from a female donor with multiple sclerosis, enrolled in a pregnancy study.

The J gene is TRBJ2-7, the V gene TRBV4-3, with 9 bases identical to TRBD1. The CDR3 contains 15 residues. CDR1 LGHNA and CDR2 YSLEER come from the germline V gene. V lost 1 base to trimming and J lost 2 bases; unmatched junction nucleotides: 3. The DNA for the CDR3 is TGCGCCAGCAGCCAAGTCGGACAGGGGACCTACGAGCAGTACTTC. This codes for CASSQVGQGTYEQYF.

The chain recombines TRBV11-2 with TRBJ2-7; 9 bases map to TRBD1. This CDR3 spans 18 amino acids. CDR1 is SGHAT, CDR2 FQNNGV, per germline. V shed 0 bases, J shed 4 bases, and the junction held 13 bases outside the gene matches. CDR3 nucleotide sequence: TGTGCCAGCAGCTTAGATAGGGGCTCCGGGACAGGGTGGTACGAGCAGTACTTC. This sequence encodes CASSLDRGSGTGWYEQYF.

The chain is built from TRBV19 and TRBJ1-2, with D unclear. Germline V gives CDR1 LNHDA, CDR2 SQIVND (reference sequence). The length of the CDR3 is 14 residues. The V end lost 3 bases, the J end lost 4 bases, and 12 bases lay between the germline ends. The CDR3 DNA is TGTGCCAGTAGTATTTACGGAGAGGGCTATGGCTACACCTTC. This translates into CASSIYGEGYGYTF. Based on the CDR3 plus reference TRBV19 and TRBJ1-2, the full variable domain is DGGITQSPKYLFRKEGQNVTLSCEQNLNHDAMYWYRQDPGQGLRLIYYSQIVNDFQKGDIAEGYSVSREKKESFPLTVTSAQKNPTAFYLCASSIYGEGYGYTFGSGTRLTVV.

The rearrangement joins TRBV6-4 to TRBJ2-1; 9 nucleotides match TRBD2. From germline, CDR1 is MRHNA and CDR2 SNTAGT. This CDR3 is 14 amino acids long. The ends lost 4 bases at V and 7 bases at J; junction bases unmatched: 5. CDR3 sequence: CASSVAGGPNEQFF. In DNA form, the CDR3 reads TGTGCCAGCAGTGTGGCGGGAGGGCCAAATGAGCAGTTCTTC.

This clone was picked up one time. The chain recombines TRBV29-1 with TRBJ2-5, with TRBD1 as a possible D gene (5 bases). The CDR3 has 12 residues. V was clipped by 4 bases and J by 11 bases, with 17 bases between them. Looked up from germline, CDR1 is SQVTM and CDR2 is ANQGSEA. DNA for the CDR3: TGCAGCGTTGCACCAGGGCTCGGAGAGCAGTACTTC. It codes for CSVAPGLGEQYF.

The chain carries TRBV4-3 and TRBJ2-5; the match to TRBD1 covers 12 bases. CDR3 length: 17 residues. Trimming at V came to 2 bases and at J to 4 bases, leaving 8 bases not matched to a gene. CDR1 and CDR2 (germline): LGHNA, YSLEER. CDR3 bases: TGCGCCAGCAGCCAAAGAATACCGGGACAGGGGGCAGAGACCCAGTACTTC. Protein sequence: CASSQRIPGQGAETQYF.

The chain uses TRBV27 and TRBJ2-6, with unresolved D. Germline V gives CDR1 MNHEY, CDR2 SMNVEV (reference sequence). The CDR3 extends over 11 amino acids. Deletions cut 8 bases from V and 5 bases from J, with 4 bases between. CDR3 sequence: CASGWANVLTF. CDR3 DNA: TGTGCCAGCGGCTGGGCCAACGTCCTGACTTTC.

The chain joins TRBV7-9 to TRBJ2-7; tentative D call: TRBD2 (5 bases). The CDR3 has 14 residues. V lost 2 bases and J lost 5, with 13 bases in between. CDR1 is SEHNR, CDR2 FQNEAQ, per germline (reference sequence). The CDR3 nucleotides are TGTGCCAGCAGCTTATGGGCAGGAGGCCACGAGCAGTACTTC. Encoded protein: CASSLWAGGHEQYF.

This clone is a singleton in its sample. The chain uses TRBV28 and TRBJ2-7, with 8 bases matching TRBD2. Germline CDR1 MDHEN, CDR2 SYDVKM. J gave up 0 bases and V 8 bases, and 6 bases lay outside the gene matches. The CDR3 totals 14 residues. The CDR3 coding sequence is TGTGCCAGCGCGGGTAGCGGGAACTCCTACGAGCAGTACTTC. Protein product: CASAGSGNSYEQYF.

V usage is TRBV2 and J usage is TRBJ2-7, with TRBD2 as a possible D gene (5 bases). The CDR3 length is 15 residues. The germline CDR1 and CDR2 sequences are SNHLY and FYNNEI. Deletions cut 4 bases from V and 0 bases from J, with 13 bases between. The CDR3 sequence is CASSGFERDSYEQYF. The CDR3 bases are TGTGCCAGCAGTGGATTTGAGAGGGACTCCTACGAGCAGTACTTC. Filled out from reference TRBV2 and TRBJ2-7, the complete variable domain reads EPEVTQTPSHQVTQMGQEVILRCVPISNHLYFYWYRQILGQKVEFLVSFYNNEISEKSEIFDDQFSVERPDGSNFTLKIRSTKLEDSAMYFCASSGFERDSYEQYFGPGTRLTVT.

CDR3 coding DNA: TGTGCCATCAGTGAGCCAGGGAGCGGGCAGCCCCAGCATTTT. Translating gives CAISEPGSGQPQHF. The chain carries TRBV10-3 and TRBJ1-5; the D gene is possibly TRBD1 (5 bases). Germline values: CDR1 ENHRY, CDR2 SYGVKD. This CDR3 has 14 residues. The germline V and J ends were trimmed by 2 bases and 7 bases, with 12 bases remaining between them.

V gene TRBV2 combines with J gene TRBJ2-6, with 7 bases that match TRBD2. Germline CDR1 SNHLY, CDR2 FYNNEI. CDR3 length: 16 residues. V trimming: 4 bases; J trimming: 6 bases; junction bases outside the gene matches: 9. CDR3 nucleotides: TGTGCCAGCAGTGGGGGGGAGGGAACCCAGGCCAACGTCCTGACTTTC. It is translated as CASSGGEGTQANVLTF. Supplemented by reference TRBV2 and TRBJ2-6, the full variable domain reads EPEVTQTPSHQVTQMGQEVILRCVPISNHLYFYWYRQILGQKVEFLVSFYNNEISEKSEIFDDQFSVERPDGSNFTLKIRSTKLEDSAMYFCASSGGEGTQANVLTFGAGSRLTVL.

This rearrangement joins TRBV5-6 to TRBJ2-2, with 9 nucleotides matching TRBD1. J was trimmed by 7 bases and V by 3 bases; bases with no gene match: 7. CDR3 size: 15 residues. Germline CDR1 and CDR2: SGHDT and YYEEEE. CDR3 nucleotides: TGTGCCAGCAGCTCGGGACAGGGAATAATCGGGGAGCTGTTTTTT. Its protein product is CASSSGQGIIGELFF.

This clone was found once. The rearrangement joins TRBV7-2 to TRBJ2-7; TRBD2 matches at 7 bases. Trimming took 6 bases from V and 0 from J; bases not matched to a gene: 11. Germline V gives CDR1 SGHTA, CDR2 FQGNSA. The CDR3 loop spans 16 amino acids. The CDR3 sequence: CASRTGDSGLSYEQYF. Here the CDR3 DNA reads TGTGCCAGCAGAACCGGAGATAGCGGGCTCTCCTACGAGCAGTACTTC.

V usage is TRBV4-1 and J usage is TRBJ1-5; TRBD1 is a possible D gene (5 bases). The CDR3 sequence is 19 residues long. Trimming left V 0 bases short and J 3 bases short, with 21 bases between. Germline loops: CDR1 MGHRA, CDR2 YSYEKL. The CDR3 reads CASSQDRGVPGDPNQPQHF. The CDR3 DNA is TGCGCCAGCAGCCAAGATCGGGGGGTTCCCGGGGACCCCAATCAGCCCCAGCATTTT.

V usage is TRBV27 and J usage is TRBJ2-7; 9 bases are shared with TRBD1. With 8 bases clipped from V and 2 bases from J, the junction kept 13 bases outside the gene matches. Per the germline V gene, CDR1 is MNHEY and CDR2 is SMNVEV (reference sequence). CDR3 length: 16 residues. CDR3 amino acids: CASSFLAWTGAYEQYF. CDR3 nucleotides: TGTGCCAGCTCCTTTCTAGCTTGGACAGGGGCCTACGAGCAGTACTTC.

The CDR3 DNA sequence: TGTGCCAGTACTAGACTAGCGGGAGGGCCTCATAGGCCCGGGGAGCTGTTTTTT. It yields the protein CASTRLAGGPHRPGELFF. The V call is TRBV19, the J call TRBJ2-2, with TRBD2 identical over 14 bases. Germline loops: CDR1 LNHDA, CDR2 SQIVND (reference sequence). There are 18 residues in the CDR3. Trimming took 7 bases from V and 6 from J; bases not matched to a gene: 13.

This clone was recorded only once. The V gene is TRBV13, the J gene TRBJ2-7; 7 bases map to TRBD1. This CDR3 is built from 13 residues. Trimming took 7 bases from V and 2 from J; bases not matched to a gene: 5. The V gene's germline CDR1 is PRHDT and CDR2 FYEKMQ (reference sequence). The CDR3, as DNA: TGTGCCAGCACACACAGGGGACCCTACGAGCAGTACTTC. The encoded protein is CASTHRGPYEQYF.

The chain links TRBV13 to TRBJ1-1, with D perhaps TRBD1 (6 bases). Trimming stripped 11 bases from V and 7 bases from J, with 17 bases between. The CDR3 has 12 residues. The germline V gene encodes CDR1 PRHDT and CDR2 FYEKMQ (reference sequence). The CDR3 loop reads CAFRGALNEAFF. The CDR3 nucleotides are TGTGCCTTCAGGGGAGCCCTGAATGAAGCTTTCTTT.

The gene calls are TRBV28 and TRBJ2-7, with 9 bases fitting TRBD2. Looked up from germline, CDR1 is MDHEN and CDR2 is SYDVKM. The V and J ends lost 4 bases and 6 bases, in that order; junction bases with no gene match: 10. CDR3 length: 15 amino acids. DNA for the CDR3: TGTGCCAGCAGTTATCTAGCGGGGACGGCCAGCGAGCAGTACTTC. This sequence encodes CASSYLAGTASEQYF. Supplemented by reference TRBV28 and TRBJ2-7, the full variable domain reads DVKVTQSSRYLVKRTGEKVFLECVQDMDHENMFWYRQDPGLGLRLIYFSYDVKMKEKGDIPEGYSVSREKKERFSLILESASTNQTSMYLCASSYLAGTASEQYFGPGTRLTVT.

In its sample, this clone was seen once. The rearrangement links TRBV7-9 to TRBJ2-2; D not certain. Germline V lookup: CDR1 SEHNR, CDR2 FQNEAQ (reference sequence). V lost 4 bases and J lost 4, with 7 bases in between. This CDR3 is built from 13 residues. In DNA form, the CDR3 reads TGTGCCAGCAGCTCCCAACTCACCGGGGAGCTGTTTTTT. Amino acid sequence: CASSSQLTGELFF.

This chain links TRBV7-6 with TRBJ1-2, with TRBD1 matching over 12 bases. Germline V lookup: CDR1 SGHVS, CDR2 FNYEAQ. This CDR3 region has 17 residues. Trimming at V came to 1 base and at J to 8 bases, leaving 11 bases not matched to a gene. Written as DNA, the CDR3 is TGTGCCAGCAGCTTAGGAGTCGAGGGACAGGGGGCGAGAGGCTACACCTTC. Protein product: CASSLGVEGQGARGYTF.

The chain uses TRBV6-4 and TRBJ2-3; D is perhaps TRBD2 (5 bases). The germline CDR1 and CDR2 sequences are MRHNA and SNTAGT. The V end lost 5 bases, the J end lost 0 bases, and 9 bases lay between the germline ends. The CDR3 has 14 residues. CDR3 sequence reads: CASSTEASTDTQYF. DNA of the CDR3: TGTGCCAGCAGTACGGAGGCAAGCACAGATACGCAGTATTTT.

In its sample, this clone was seen a few times. The same CDR3 can be traced to other DNA sequences in this sample. This chain connects TRBV10-3 to TRBJ2-7; the D gene is possibly TRBD1 (6 bases). V was clipped by 7 bases and J by 2 bases, with 12 bases between them. The CDR3 contains 13 residues. Germline CDR1 ENHRY, CDR2 SYGVKD. The CDR3 sequence: CAITADRTYEQYF. DNA of the CDR3: TGTGCCATCACCGCGGACAGAACCTACGAGCAGTACTTC.

This clone was seen once. The chain combines TRBV11-3 with TRBJ2-7; D gene ambiguous. Germline CDR1 SGHNT, CDR2 YENEEA. V dropped 4 bases and J dropped 5 bases, with 9 bases sitting between them. The CDR3 has 12 residues. The CDR3 reads CASSSSSDEQYF. The CDR3 nucleotides are TGTGCCAGCAGCTCGTCGTCCGACGAGCAGTACTTC.

In its sample, this clone was seen a few times. The chain joins TRBV28 to TRBJ2-2, with 10 bases lining up with TRBD2. There are 16 residues in the CDR3. Losses at the gene ends were 6 bases for V and 1 base for J; bases not matched to a gene: 5. CDR1 and CDR2 (germline): MDHEN, SYDVKM. DNA for the CDR3: TGTGCCAGCAGGCCTAGCGGGAGAGAGAACACCGGGGAGCTGTTTTTT. Its translation is CASRPSGRENTGELFF.

The gene calls are TRBV15 and TRBJ1-3; D is ambiguous. The CDR3 has 15 amino acids. Trimming removed 0 bases at V and 3 bases at J, with 9 bases between. CDR1 and CDR2 from the germline V gene are LNHNV and YYDKDF (reference sequence). CDR3 DNA: TGTGCCACCAGCAGAGATTTGGGCGTTGGAAACACCATATATTTT. Translating gives CATSRDLGVGNTIYF.

Regarding this clone: In the same sample, other DNA sequences code for this CDR3. J is TRBJ1-1 and V is TRBV5-4, with D maybe TRBD1 (6 bases). Germline V CDR1 and CDR2: SGHNT, YYREEE (reference sequence). V was shortened by 3 bases and J by 2 bases, with 8 bases between the two germline ends. There are 13 residues in the CDR3. CDR3 in amino acids: CASSWGGNTEAFF. In DNA, the CDR3 is TGTGCCAGCAGCTGGGGGGGCAACACTGAAGCTTTCTTT.

In the case of this clone: Within the sample, other DNA sequences also encode this same CDR3. This CDR3 reads CATGRSGRAYTDTQYF. The CDR3, as DNA: TGTGCCACCGGGAGAAGCGGGAGAGCGTACACAGATACGCAGTATTTT. The chain couples TRBV15 to TRBJ2-3, with 8 bases identical to TRBD2. This CDR3 region has 16 residues. Per germline, CDR1 LNHNV and CDR2 YYDKDF (reference sequence). The trim removed 8 bases at V and 2 bases at J, leaving 12 bases unmatched.

The rearrangement uses TRBV19 and TRBJ2-2, with D perhaps matching TRBD1 (6 bases). The V gene lost 3 bases and the J gene lost 5 bases, with 13 bases spanning the gap. Germline loops: CDR1 LNHDA, CDR2 SQIVND (reference sequence). The CDR3 sequence is 15 residues long. The CDR3 coding sequence is TGTGCCAGTAGTATGATATTACAGGGTACCGGGGAGCTGTTTTTT. This encodes CASSMILQGTGELFF.

This clone was recorded only once. The rearrangement joins TRBV7-9 to TRBJ2-1; no reliable D call. Per germline, CDR1 SEHNR and CDR2 FQNEAQ (reference sequence). This CDR3 region has 15 residues. Trimming shortened V by 4 bases and J by 4 bases, and 14 bases separated the two germline ends. Written as DNA, the CDR3 is TGTGCCAGCAGCTCGTCCATGGGCCCTTACAATGAGCAGTTCTTC. Its translation is CASSSSMGPYNEQFF.